The clone carrying this TCR beta chain turned up a few times. This table comes from immunoSEQ multiplex PCR, and its TCRdb copy is limited to in-frame clones, with some not included. Among approximately 1,200 clones listed, less than 25% were seen once. The sample belongs to a study of T cells in localized non-small cell lung cancer. Per germline, CDR1 MGHDK and CDR2 SYGVNS. The CDR3 totals 13 residues. Trimming cost V 4 bases and J 0 bases, with 7 bases left between them. The sample consisted of normal lung tissue next to the tumor, taken before any cancer treatment. The TCR was taken from a female donor older than 55 with stage I squamous cell lung carcinoma. The J gene is TRBJ2-7, the V gene TRBV25-1, with D perhaps TRBD1 (6 bases). CDR3 residues: CASSADSSYEQYF. Written as DNA, the CDR3 is TGTGCCAGCAGTGCGGACAGCTCCTACGAGCAGTACTTC.